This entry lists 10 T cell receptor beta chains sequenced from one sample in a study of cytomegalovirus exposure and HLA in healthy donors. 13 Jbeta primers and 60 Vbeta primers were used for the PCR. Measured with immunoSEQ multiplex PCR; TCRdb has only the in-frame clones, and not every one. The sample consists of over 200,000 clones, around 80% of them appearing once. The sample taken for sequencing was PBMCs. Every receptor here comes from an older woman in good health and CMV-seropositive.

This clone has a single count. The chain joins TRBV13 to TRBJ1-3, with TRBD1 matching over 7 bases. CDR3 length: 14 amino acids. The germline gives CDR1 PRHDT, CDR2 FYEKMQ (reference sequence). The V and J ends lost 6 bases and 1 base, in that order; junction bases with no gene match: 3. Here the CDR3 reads CASSPGGSGNTIYF. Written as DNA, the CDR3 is TGTGCCAGCAGTCCAGGGGGTTCTGGAAACACCATATATTTT.

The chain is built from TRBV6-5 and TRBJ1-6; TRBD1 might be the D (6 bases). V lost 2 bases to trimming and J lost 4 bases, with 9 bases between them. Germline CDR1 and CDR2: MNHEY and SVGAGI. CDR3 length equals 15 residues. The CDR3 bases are TGTGCCAGCAGTTACGGGACACCTTATAATTCACCCCTCCACTTT. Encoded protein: CASSYGTPYNSPLHF.

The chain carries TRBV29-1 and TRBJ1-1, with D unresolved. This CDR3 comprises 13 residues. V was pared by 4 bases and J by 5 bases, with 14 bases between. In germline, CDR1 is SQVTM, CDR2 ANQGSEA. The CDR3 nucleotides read TGCAGCGTTGCCCCGGGTATCGGAACTGAAGCTTTCTTT. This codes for CSVAPGIGTEAFF.

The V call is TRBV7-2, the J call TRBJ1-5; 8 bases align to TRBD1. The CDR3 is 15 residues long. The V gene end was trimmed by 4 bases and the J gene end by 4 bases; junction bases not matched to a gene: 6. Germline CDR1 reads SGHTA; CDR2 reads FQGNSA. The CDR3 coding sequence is TGTGCCAGCAGCTCCCTAGGACAGGGTAATCAGCCCCAGCATTTT. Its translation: CASSSLGQGNQPQHF.

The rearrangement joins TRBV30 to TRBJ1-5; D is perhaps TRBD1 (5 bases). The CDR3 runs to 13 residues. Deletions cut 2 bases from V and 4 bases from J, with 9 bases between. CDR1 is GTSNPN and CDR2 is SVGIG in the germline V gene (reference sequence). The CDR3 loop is CAWSNRNNQPQHF. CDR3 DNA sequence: TGTGCCTGGAGTAACAGGAATAATCAGCCCCAGCATTTT.

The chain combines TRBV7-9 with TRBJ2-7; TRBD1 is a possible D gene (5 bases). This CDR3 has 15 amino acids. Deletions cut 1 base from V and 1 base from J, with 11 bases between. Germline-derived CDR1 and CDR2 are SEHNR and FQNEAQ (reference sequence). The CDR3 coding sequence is TGTGCCAGCAGCTTAGAATTGGCAGGGTCCTACGAGCAGTACTTC. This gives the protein CASSLELAGSYEQYF.

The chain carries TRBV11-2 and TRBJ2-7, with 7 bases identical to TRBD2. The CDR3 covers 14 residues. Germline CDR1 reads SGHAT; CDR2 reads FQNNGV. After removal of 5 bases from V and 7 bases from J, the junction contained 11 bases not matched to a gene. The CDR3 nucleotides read TGTGCCAGCAGCCTTGGTGGGCCAGCGGGGGAGCAGTACTTC. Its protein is CASSLGGPAGEQYF. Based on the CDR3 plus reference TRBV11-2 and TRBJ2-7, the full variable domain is EAGVAQSPRYKIIEKRQSVAFWCNPISGHATLYWYQQILGQGPKLLIQFQNNGVVDDSQLPKDRFSAERLKGVDSTLKIQPAKLEDSAVYLCASSLGGPAGEQYFGPGTRLTVT.

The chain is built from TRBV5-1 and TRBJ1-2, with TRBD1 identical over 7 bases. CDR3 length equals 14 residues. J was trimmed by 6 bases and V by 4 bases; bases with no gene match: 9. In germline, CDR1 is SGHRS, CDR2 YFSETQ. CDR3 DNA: TGCGCCAGCAGCACAGGGGTAAGGCGGGATGGCTACACCTTC. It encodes CASSTGVRRDGYTF.

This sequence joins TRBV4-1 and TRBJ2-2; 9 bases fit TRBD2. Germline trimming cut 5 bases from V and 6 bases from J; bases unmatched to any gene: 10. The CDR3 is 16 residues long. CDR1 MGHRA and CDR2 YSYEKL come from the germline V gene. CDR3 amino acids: CASSERGSGSPGELFF. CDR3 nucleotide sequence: TGCGCCAGCAGCGAAAGGGGTAGCGGGAGCCCCGGGGAGCTGTTTTTT.

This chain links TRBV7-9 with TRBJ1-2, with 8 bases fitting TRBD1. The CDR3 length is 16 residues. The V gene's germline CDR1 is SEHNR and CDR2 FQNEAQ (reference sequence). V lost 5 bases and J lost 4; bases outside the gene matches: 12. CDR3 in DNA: TGTGCCAGCAGCCCCTCCGGACAGGGAAGACGCTATGGCTACACCTTC. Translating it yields CASSPSGQGRRYGYTF.